A single sample is the source of the 12 T cell receptor beta chains below, sequenced in a study of radiotherapy plus CTLA-4 blockade in lung cancer (dated by TCRdb to between 2018 and 2020). Libraries were made using the immunoSEQ multiplex PCR assay. TCRdb obtained this table from immuneACCESS and retained in-frame rearrangements with V and J assigned. These tables miss some clones; where compared with another copy, unresolved V genes account for less than half of the shortfall, and the remainder is unexplained. The sample table lists over 60,000 clones, around nine tenths of them with a count of one. The top ten clonotypes cover over 0.85% of the sample. The material sequenced was peripheral blood, taken from a patient treated with radiotherapy plus ipilimumab. Every receptor here comes from a human donor with non-small cell lung cancer who had stable disease on radiotherapy plus ipilimumab.

The chain employs TRBV10-1 and TRBJ1-6; TRBD1 is a possible D gene (5 bases). The V gene's germline CDR1 is WNHNN and CDR2 SYGVQD (reference sequence). Deletions cut 0 bases from V and 5 bases from J, with 11 bases between. The CDR3 covers 16 residues. DNA for the CDR3: TGCGCCAGCAGTGAGTCGGGGGGAACTAATAATTCACCCCTCCACTTT. Translation: CASSESGGTNNSPLHF.

This clone was detected once. The chain carries TRBV19 and TRBJ1-5; TRBD1 matches 7 bases. CDR3 length: 16 amino acids. J was trimmed by 6 bases and V by 4 bases; bases with no gene match: 12. CDR1 and CDR2 (germline): LNHDA, SQIVND (reference sequence). The CDR3 sequence is CASSTELGGAGQPQHF. The CDR3 coding sequence is TGTGCCAGTAGTACAGAATTAGGGGGCGCGGGTCAGCCCCAGCATTTT.

The rearrangement links TRBV6-4 to TRBJ1-2; a possible D gene is TRBD1 (6 bases). Germline V gene lookup returns CDR1 MRHNA and CDR2 SNTAGT. V was shortened by 4 bases and J by 4 bases, with 13 bases between the two germline ends. The CDR3 is 14 residues long. The CDR3 DNA reads TGTGCCAGCAGTGCATCCGGGGACACCTATGGCTACACCTTC. This translates into CASSASGDTYGYTF.

J is TRBJ2-5 and V is TRBV9; TRBD2 aligns across 8 bases. The CDR3 length is 15 residues. Germline values: CDR1 SGDLS, CDR2 YYNGEE. V shed 3 bases and J 5 bases; nucleotides not matched to a gene: 9. CDR3 protein: CASSAGGDLRETQYF. CDR3 in DNA: TGTGCCAGCAGCGCGGGGGGGGACCTGAGGGAGACCCAGTACTTC.

This chain links TRBV29-1 with TRBJ2-7, with D maybe TRBD2 (5 bases). The V end lost 4 bases, the J end lost 2 bases, and 9 bases lay between the germline ends. The V gene's germline CDR1 is SQVTM and CDR2 ANQGSEA. The CDR3 sequence is 12 residues long. The DNA for the CDR3 is TGCAGCGTTGTCTGGGGAGCCTACGAGCAGTACTTC. Amino acid sequence: CSVVWGAYEQYF.

CDR3 region: CASTGSQGGLYEQYF. CDR3 bases: TGTGCCAGTACCGGGTCACAGGGGGGCCTGTACGAGCAGTACTTC. The chain uses TRBV19 and TRBJ2-7; the match to TRBD1 covers 8 bases. The CDR3 length is 15 residues. J gave up 4 bases and V 7 bases, and 12 bases lay outside the gene matches. Germline lookup yields CDR1 LNHDA and CDR2 SQIVND (reference sequence).

The CDR3 bases are TGTGCCAGCATGTGGGAGGGCCGAACCGGGGAGCTGTTTTTT. The encoded protein is CASMWEGRTGELFF. V usage is TRBV6-1 and J usage is TRBJ2-2; 7 bases fit TRBD2. CDR3 length: 14 residues. The V and J ends lost 7 bases and 5 bases, in that order; junction bases with no gene match: 7. Germline CDR1 is MNHNS and CDR2 is SASEGT.

This clone was seen just once. The rearrangement joins TRBV7-9 to TRBJ1-1, with 8 positions matching TRBD1. The CDR3 loop spans 11 amino acids. From germline, CDR1 is SEHNR and CDR2 FQNEAQ (reference sequence). Trimming took 5 bases from V and 8 from J; bases not matched to a gene: 1. Here the CDR3 reads CASSGQGEAFF. CDR3 sequence (DNA): TGTGCCAGCAGCGGACAGGGAGAAGCTTTCTTT.

The chain has TRBV18 and TRBJ2-5; perhaps D is TRBD1 or TRBD2 (5 bases each). This CDR3 has 15 residues. The V gene lost 2 bases and the J gene lost 1 base, with 11 bases spanning the gap. Germline V gene sequence: CDR1 KGHSH, CDR2 LQKENI. The CDR3 here is CASSPDGTVQETQYF. DNA for the CDR3: TGTGCCAGCTCACCAGACGGGACGGTCCAAGAGACCCAGTACTTC.

The chain joins TRBV27 to TRBJ1-1; D call uncertain. V was clipped by 6 bases and J by 0 bases, with 14 bases between them. Per the germline V gene, CDR1 is MNHEY and CDR2 is SMNVEV (reference sequence). CDR3 length equals 15 residues. CDR3 protein: CASSFNSDMNTEAFF. In DNA form, the CDR3 reads TGTGCCAGCAGCTTCAACAGCGACATGAACACTGAAGCTTTCTTT.

DNA for the CDR3: TGTGCCAGCAGCACCCGGACTAGCGGGGACCGGGAGCTGTTTTTT. It encodes CASSTRTSGDRELFF. The chain recombines TRBV9 with TRBJ2-2; 12 bases map to TRBD2. V lost 4 bases and J lost 9; bases outside the gene matches: 7. CDR1 and CDR2 from the germline V gene are SGDLS and YYNGEE. The CDR3 spans 15 residues.

V gene TRBV27 combines with J gene TRBJ2-7; maybe TRBD1 (5 bases). Germline V gene lookup returns CDR1 MNHEY and CDR2 SMNVEV (reference sequence). The germline V and J ends were trimmed by 7 bases and 2 bases, with 18 bases remaining between them. The CDR3 sequence is 15 residues long. Here the CDR3 reads CASTLVVGDTYEQYF. In nucleotides, the CDR3 is TGTGCCAGCACCCTCGTCGTAGGGGATACCTACGAGCAGTACTTC.